This T cell receptor (beta chain) was sequenced in a study of identical twins. Whole-study findings and limits: It was out-of-frame TCR alpha sharing in monozygotic twins that models underestimated. Out-of-frame alpha sequences common to twins exhibited a surplus of low generation probability. Within cord blood, abundant beta clonotypes carried fewer insertions, but memory repertoires showed no such trend.

This CDR3 is built from 18 residues. Looked up from germline, CDR1 is SNHLY and CDR2 is FYNNEI. A word on this clonotype: Antigen specificity is unknown. Compared with germline, one end of the junction differs, possibly owing to a read error.

TCRdb passed the 5' RACE reads through MiXCR, listing each CDR3 protein once. The sample includes approximately 350,000 distinct CDR3 sequences, about 12% of them seen just once. These data were also filed under a second study, of yellow fever vaccine responses in identical twins. That study adds: The authors reported partly convergent, partly personalized vaccine responses in identical twins.

This sequence was found in a woman in her late teens or twenties in good health. The sample taken for sequencing was CD8+ T cells sorted from blood. This chain uses TRBV2 with TRBJ2-1, with 14 bases identical to TRBD2. The CDR3 is CTSSPNTGTSGSKGEQFF. CDR3 bases: TGTACCAGCAGCCCGAATACCGGGACTAGCGGGAGTAAGGGTGAGCAGTTCTTC.